This TCR beta chain was captured by sequencing in a study of shared clonotypes between healthy human individuals. Regarding the study as a whole: An expected dependence of interdonor clonotype sharing on sequencing depth was noted. Memory subsets had estimated richness that was generally smaller than that of naive subsets.

Details on this clone: Its antigen is undetermined.

On sorted subsets, replicate PCRs used 200 to 250 ng DNA, or tens of thousands of T cell genomes. Here immunoSEQ multiplex PCR was the method, and the copy in TCRdb shows in-frame clones only, minus some. The repertoire holds 780,000 or so clones, with 72% as singletons. Trimming removed 6 bases at V and 7 bases at J, with 19 bases between. Germline CDR1 MNHEY, CDR2 SVGAGI. This CDR3 has 15 residues. Sequenced sample: memory CD4+ T cells sorted from blood. The subset here: CD45RA-negative fraction. This receptor was identified in a woman aged 30 to 39 in good health. V usage is TRBV6-5 and J usage is TRBJ2-1; the D gene is possibly TRBD2 (6 bases). The CDR3 DNA is TGTGCCAGCAGAGCAGGGACTGCAGGCCTAAATGAGCAGTTCTTC. It translates to CASRAGTAGLNEQFF.